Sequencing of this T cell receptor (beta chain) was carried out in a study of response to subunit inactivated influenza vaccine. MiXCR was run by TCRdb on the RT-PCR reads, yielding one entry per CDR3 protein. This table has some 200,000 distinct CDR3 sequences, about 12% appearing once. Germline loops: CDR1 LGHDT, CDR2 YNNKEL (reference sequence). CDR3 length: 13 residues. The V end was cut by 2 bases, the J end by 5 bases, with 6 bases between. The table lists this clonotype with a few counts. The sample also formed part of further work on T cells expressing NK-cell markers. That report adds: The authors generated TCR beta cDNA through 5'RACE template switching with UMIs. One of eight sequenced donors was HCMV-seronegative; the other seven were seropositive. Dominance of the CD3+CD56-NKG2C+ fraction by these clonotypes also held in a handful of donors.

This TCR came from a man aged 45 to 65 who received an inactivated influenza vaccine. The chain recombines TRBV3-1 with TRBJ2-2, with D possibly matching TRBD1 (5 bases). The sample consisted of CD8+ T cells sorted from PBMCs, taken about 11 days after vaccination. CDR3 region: CASSQQGTGELFF. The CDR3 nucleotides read TGTGCCAGCAGCCAACAGGGAACCGGGGAGCTGTTTTTT.